These 29 T cell receptor beta chains were sequenced from one sample in a study of blood T cell repertoires in COVID-19. Measured with immunoSEQ multiplex PCR; TCRdb has only the in-frame clones, and not every one. The table shows fewer than 150,000 clones, with around 89% occurring only once. Sequencing input: peripheral blood. The receptors were sampled from a woman in her forties or fifties with acute or convalescent COVID-19.

This sequence joins TRBV4-3 and TRBJ2-7, with a tentative D call TRBD1 (6 bases). CDR3 length equals 16 residues. The germline CDR1 and CDR2 sequences are LGHNA and YSLEER. With 2 bases removed from V and 5 bases from J, the gap between germline ends came to 19 bases. CDR3 region: CASSQRGPGELDEQYF. Written as DNA, the CDR3 is TGCGCCAGCAGCCAACGCGGTCCAGGGGAACTCGACGAGCAGTACTTC.

V is TRBV28 and J is TRBJ1-2; tentative D call: TRBD1 (5 bases). V dropped 1 base and J dropped 8 bases, with 8 bases sitting between them. The CDR3 totals 12 residues. Germline loops: CDR1 MDHEN, CDR2 SYDVKM. The CDR3 DNA follows: TGTGCCAGCAGTTTATCGGGGGAGGGCTACACCTTC. As protein: CASSLSGEGYTF.

The chain couples TRBV23-1 to TRBJ2-5; maybe TRBD2 (6 bases). TRBV23-1 is an open reading frame, and its role is uncertain. The CDR3 has 11 amino acids. Between the trimmed V and J ends, which lost 7 bases and 3 bases, there was a span of 6 bases. As DNA, the CDR3 is TGCGCCAGCACGGGAGAAGAGACCCAGTACTTC. This translates into CASTGEETQYF.

The V call is TRBV6-5, the J call TRBJ1-2; a possible D gene is TRBD1 (5 bases). The CDR3 runs 14 residues. CDR1 MNHEY and CDR2 SVGAGI come from the germline V gene. Between the trimmed V and J ends, which lost 2 bases and 4 bases, there was a span of 11 bases. The CDR3 bases are TGTGCCAGCAGTTACGGGGCCTCCCCCTATGGCTACACCTTC. Residues: CASSYGASPYGYTF.

This clone came up once. The rearrangement joins TRBV30 to TRBJ1-1; TRBD1 matches at 7 bases. Looked up from germline, CDR1 is GTSNPN and CDR2 is SVGIG (reference sequence). CDR3 length: 15 residues. After removal of 2 bases from V and 1 base from J, the junction contained 7 bases not matched to a gene. The CDR3 coding sequence is TGTGCCTGGAGTCATGAGACAGGGCCGAACACTGAAGCTTTCTTT. Translated, it gives CAWSHETGPNTEAFF.

The sample holds one count of this clone. This chain's CDR3 is CASSEGGQLWTEAFF. The CDR3 DNA is TGTGCCAGCAGTGAGGGAGGGCAGCTTTGGACTGAAGCTTTCTTT. The chain combines TRBV25-1 with TRBJ1-1; no definite D call. The CDR3 has 15 residues. Germline lookup yields CDR1 MGHDK and CDR2 SYGVNS. V gave up 3 bases and J gave up 5 bases, with 16 bases separating them.

V is TRBV6-5 and J is TRBJ1-6; TRBD1 is a possible D gene (6 bases). This CDR3 comprises 14 residues. Germline V CDR1 and CDR2: MNHEY, SVGAGI. Trimming left V 7 bases short and J 10 bases short, with 17 bases between. CDR3 sequence: CASTNGGQGSPLHF. For the CDR3, the DNA is TGTGCCAGCACCAACGGGGGGCAGGGGTCACCCCTCCACTTT.

The chain has TRBV4-1 and TRBJ2-7, with D tentatively TRBD2 (5 bases). Germline V gives CDR1 MGHRA, CDR2 YSYEKL. The CDR3 is 15 residues long. The germline V and J ends were trimmed by 1 base and 2 bases, with 12 bases remaining between them. The CDR3 nucleotides are TGCGCCAGCAGCCAAGGGGCTAGCTTTCCCTACGAGCAGTACTTC. Protein product: CASSQGASFPYEQYF.

The rearrangement joins TRBV7-9 to TRBJ1-2; TRBD1 matches at 8 bases. In germline, CDR1 is SEHNR, CDR2 FQNEAQ (reference sequence). The CDR3 spans 14 residues. After removal of 5 bases from V and 0 bases from J, the junction contained 2 bases not matched to a gene. CDR3 residues: CASSRDRSNYGYTF. CDR3 nucleotide sequence: TGTGCCAGCAGCCGGGACAGGTCTAACTATGGCTACACCTTC.

This sequence joins TRBV7-2 and TRBJ2-1; 7 nucleotides match TRBD1. This CDR3 contains 15 residues. The V gene end was trimmed by 4 bases and the J gene end by 2 bases; junction bases not matched to a gene: 5. Germline-derived CDR1 and CDR2 are SGHTA and FQGNSA. As DNA, the CDR3 is TGTGCCAGCAGCTCCCGACAGGGCCCCTACAATGAGCAGTTCTTC. Protein: CASSSRQGPYNEQFF.

This clone was counted a few times. The J gene is TRBJ1-1, the V gene TRBV6-2 or TRBV6-3; 7 bases match TRBD1. Germline CDR1 is MNHEY and CDR2 is SVGEGT. This CDR3 comprises 14 residues. V shed 2 bases, J shed 8 bases, and the junction held 8 bases outside the gene matches. CDR3 in DNA: TGTGCCAGCAGTTACCGTCCCGGGACAGTAGAAGCTTTCTTT. Its protein is CASSYRPGTVEAFF.

This clone was seen a single time. The chain employs TRBV5-1 and TRBJ1-1; 9 bases line up with TRBD1. Germline loops: CDR1 SGHRS, CDR2 YFSETQ. The CDR3 runs 15 residues. Trimming cost V 6 bases and J 1 base; bases outside gene matches: 7. CDR3 DNA sequence: TGCGCCAGCAACCGGGACAGGGCTGGGAACACTGAAGCTTTCTTT. As protein: CASNRDRAGNTEAFF.

The J gene is TRBJ1-6, the V gene TRBV5-5; D ambiguous. The germline V and J ends were trimmed by 0 bases and 4 bases, with 14 bases remaining between them. The germline CDR1 and CDR2 sequences are SGHKS and YYEKEE (reference sequence). The CDR3 has 17 residues. As DNA, the CDR3 is TGTGCCAGCAGCTTGGGCCCGTCTGGCCTTTATAATTCACCCCTCCACTTT. This gives the protein CASSLGPSGLYNSPLHF.

The chain uses TRBV30 and TRBJ2-1; TRBD2 aligns across 7 bases. Germline assignment: CDR1 GTSNPN and CDR2 SVGIG (reference sequence). The length of the CDR3 is 14 residues. Losses at the gene ends were 3 bases for V and 2 bases for J; bases not matched to a gene: 4. The chain's CDR3 is CAWSGGSTYNEQFF. CDR3 in DNA: TGTGCCTGGAGCGGGGGGAGCACCTACAATGAGCAGTTCTTC.

This clone was observed a single time. The chain carries TRBV6-2 or TRBV6-3 and TRBJ2-7; D ambiguous. Germline V gene sequence: CDR1 MNHEY, CDR2 SVGEGT. The CDR3 extends over 18 amino acids. V was pared by 2 bases and J by 2 bases, with 22 bases between. The CDR3 is CASSYPSEGRLLAYEQYF. CDR3 nucleotide sequence: TGTGCCAGCAGTTACCCTTCCGAAGGCCGACTTCTGGCCTACGAGCAGTACTTC.

A few counts support this clone. V is TRBV30 and J is TRBJ2-7, with 10 bases fitting TRBD1. Germline CDR1 GTSNPN, CDR2 SVGIG (reference sequence). Trimming took 5 bases from V and 5 from J; bases not matched to a gene: 6. This CDR3 spans 13 amino acids. CDR3 sequence reads: CAWDRGHEDEQYF. CDR3 in DNA: TGTGCCTGGGACAGGGGGCATGAGGACGAGCAGTACTTC.

This chain joins TRBV19 and TRBJ1-2, with TRBD1 as a possible D gene (6 bases). The CDR3 consists of 13 residues. CDR1 and CDR2 from the germline V gene are LNHDA and SQIVND (reference sequence). V was pared by 0 bases and J by 7 bases, with 9 bases between. CDR3 in DNA: TGTGCCAGTAGTATAGATCGGGGGGCTGGCTACACCTTC. Protein: CASSIDRGAGYTF.

This clone showed up just a few times. V gene TRBV4-1 combines with J gene TRBJ2-1; D is unclear. The germline CDR1 and CDR2 sequences are MGHRA and YSYEKL. The CDR3 has 14 amino acids. The V end lost 1 base, the J end lost 6 bases, and 10 bases lay between the germline ends. The CDR3 sequence: CASSQVVSVNEQFF. The CDR3 nucleotides are TGCGCCAGCAGCCAAGTAGTGTCCGTCAATGAGCAGTTCTTC.

CDR3 residues: CATSDSTGQGTNQPQHF. CDR3 DNA: TGTGCCACCAGTGATTCGACTGGACAGGGGACAAATCAGCCCCAGCATTTT. The genes are TRBV24-1 and TRBJ1-5; 9 positions agree with TRBD1. The length of the CDR3 is 17 residues. From germline, CDR1 is KGHDR and CDR2 SFDVKD. With V trimmed by 2 bases and J by 4 bases, 8 bases remained unmatched.

The V call is TRBV12-5, the J call TRBJ1-1; possibly TRBD1 for D (6 bases). Germline loops: CDR1 LGHNT, CDR2 FRNRAP. CDR3 length: 13 amino acids. V lost 2 bases to trimming and J lost 8 bases, with 12 bases between them. The CDR3 region is CASGLPQGIEAFF. The DNA for the CDR3 is TGTGCTAGTGGTTTGCCCCAGGGGATAGAAGCTTTCTTT.

The rearrangement links TRBV28 to TRBJ1-3, with a tentative D call TRBD1 (5 bases). This CDR3 region has 16 residues. Trimming removed 5 bases at V and 1 base at J, with 15 bases between. Germline values: CDR1 MDHEN, CDR2 SYDVKM. The CDR3 DNA sequence: TGTGCCAGCAGTACCATTCAGGAGGGGTCTGGAAACACCATATATTTT. It encodes CASSTIQEGSGNTIYF.

The V gene is TRBV9, the J gene TRBJ2-7, with 8 nucleotides matching TRBD1. V lost 1 base and J lost 2; bases outside the gene matches: 5. Germline V gene data show CDR1 as SGDLS and CDR2 as YYNGEE. The CDR3 contains 15 residues. The DNA of the CDR3 is TGTGCCAGCAGCGTAACCGGGACAGGAACCTACGAGCAGTACTTC. It is translated as CASSVTGTGTYEQYF.

The chain uses TRBV28 and TRBJ2-3; D is ambiguous. The CDR3 runs to 12 residues. V dropped 2 bases and J dropped 14 bases, with 14 bases sitting between them. Germline CDR1 MDHEN, CDR2 SYDVKM. The chain's CDR3 is CASSLLTRRPYF. In DNA, the CDR3 is TGTGCCAGCAGTTTACTGACACGCCGGCCGTATTTT.

This chain joins TRBV9 and TRBJ1-2; 8 bases align to TRBD1. The CDR3 loop spans 15 amino acids. Germline trimming cut 3 bases from V and 4 bases from J; bases unmatched to any gene: 8. Germline V gene sequence: CDR1 SGDLS, CDR2 YYNGEE. The CDR3 bases are TGTGCCAGCAGCGCTCGACAGGGGCACATCTATGGCTACACCTTC. Protein: CASSARQGHIYGYTF.

The rearrangement joins TRBV6-5 to TRBJ1-5; D is unresolved. Trimming removed 9 bases at V and 0 bases at J, with 12 bases between. The CDR3 covers 14 residues. The germline CDR1 and CDR2 sequences are MNHEY and SVGAGI. The CDR3 sequence: CASSPGNSNQPQHF. In DNA form, the CDR3 reads TGTGCCAGTTCCCCGGGGAATAGCAATCAGCCCCAGCATTTT.

V and J are TRBV20-1 and TRBJ1-2; D is unresolved. The germline V gene encodes CDR1 DFQATT and CDR2 SNEGSKA (reference sequence). The V gene lost 3 bases and the J gene lost 5 bases, with 10 bases spanning the gap. This CDR3 has 12 residues. The CDR3 DNA reads TGCAGTGCTAGTCGCGGCCCATATGGCTACACCTTC. It codes for CSASRGPYGYTF.

The genes are TRBV28 and TRBJ2-5; D ambiguous. Trimming left V 2 bases short and J 4 bases short, with 8 bases between. CDR1 is MDHEN, CDR2 SYDVKM, per germline. The CDR3 is 13 residues long. CDR3 sequence reads: CASSLLDAETQYF. In DNA, the CDR3 is TGTGCCAGCAGTTTACTAGATGCAGAGACCCAGTACTTC.

The genes are TRBV5-6 and TRBJ1-1; D perhaps matches TRBD1 (6 bases). This CDR3 is built from 14 residues. V lost 5 bases and J lost 2, with 13 bases in between. Germline V gives CDR1 SGHDT, CDR2 YYEEEE. The CDR3: CASRLQGVNTEAFF. DNA of the CDR3: TGTGCCAGCAGATTACAGGGCGTTAACACTGAAGCTTTCTTT.

The J gene is TRBJ2-1, the V gene TRBV24-1, with 14 bases lining up with TRBD2. The length of the CDR3 is 17 residues. V lost 3 bases, J lost 5 bases, and 5 bases stayed unmatched. Germline CDR1 KGHDR, CDR2 SFDVKD. CDR3 DNA: TGTGCCACCAGTGATAGGACTAGCGGGAGGTTCCACAATGAGCAGTTCTTC. This encodes CATSDRTSGRFHNEQFF.